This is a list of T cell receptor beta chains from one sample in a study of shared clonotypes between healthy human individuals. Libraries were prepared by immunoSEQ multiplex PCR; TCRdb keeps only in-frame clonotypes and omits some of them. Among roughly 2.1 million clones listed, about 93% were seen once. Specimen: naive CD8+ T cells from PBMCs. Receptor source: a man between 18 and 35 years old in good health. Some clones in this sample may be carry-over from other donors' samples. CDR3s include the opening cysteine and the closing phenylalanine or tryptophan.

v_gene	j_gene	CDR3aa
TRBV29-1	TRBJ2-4	CSVVAQGPSLAKNIQYF
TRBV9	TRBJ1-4	CASSVAGGLGEKLFF
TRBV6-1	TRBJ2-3	CASSEKRGTFLDTQYF
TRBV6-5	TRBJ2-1	CASSPGFGGGEQFF
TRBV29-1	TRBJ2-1	CSVELGTSRYNEQFF
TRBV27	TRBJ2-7	CASSFVGAYEQYF
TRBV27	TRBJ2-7	CASSPLSVPYEQYF
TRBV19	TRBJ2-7	CASSNVREGRYEQYF
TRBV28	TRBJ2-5	CASTISGQLVETQYF
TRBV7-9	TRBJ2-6	CASSPRDKYPSGANVLTF
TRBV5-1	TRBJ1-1	CASSLVGSGTEAFF
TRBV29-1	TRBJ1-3	CSVRQGSSGNTIYF
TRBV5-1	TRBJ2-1	CASSPAATEQFF
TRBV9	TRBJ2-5	CASSVSGTQETQYF
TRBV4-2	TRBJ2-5	CASSQETGFLSAETQYF
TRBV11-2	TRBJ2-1	CASSGRDREFYNEQFF
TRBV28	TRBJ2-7	CASSWGRGAYEQYF
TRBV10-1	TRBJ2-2	CASSEHKRYTGELFF
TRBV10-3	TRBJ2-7	CAISGMTSGGLTSYEQYF
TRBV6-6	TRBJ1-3	CASSYLPDSGNTIYF
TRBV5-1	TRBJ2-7	CASSFRLAGVRARTYEQYF
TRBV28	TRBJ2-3	CASSFRGGGEDTQYF
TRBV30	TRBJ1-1	CAWSVRQGYTEAFF
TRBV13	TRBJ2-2	CASSSPTSGRAAGELFF
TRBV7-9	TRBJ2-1	CASSQGQNEQFF
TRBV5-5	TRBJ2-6	CASSLLRGDSSGANVLTF
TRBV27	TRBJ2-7	CASSFGLAVAYEQYF
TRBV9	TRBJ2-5	CASSVGDQETQYF
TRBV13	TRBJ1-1	CASSGDQNTEAFF
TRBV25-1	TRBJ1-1	CASRYRGGTEAFF
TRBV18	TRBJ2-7	CASSPSRQGTYEQYF
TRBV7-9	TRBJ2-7	CASSHRDSPYEQYF
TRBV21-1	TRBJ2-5	CASRGPRSGQETQYF